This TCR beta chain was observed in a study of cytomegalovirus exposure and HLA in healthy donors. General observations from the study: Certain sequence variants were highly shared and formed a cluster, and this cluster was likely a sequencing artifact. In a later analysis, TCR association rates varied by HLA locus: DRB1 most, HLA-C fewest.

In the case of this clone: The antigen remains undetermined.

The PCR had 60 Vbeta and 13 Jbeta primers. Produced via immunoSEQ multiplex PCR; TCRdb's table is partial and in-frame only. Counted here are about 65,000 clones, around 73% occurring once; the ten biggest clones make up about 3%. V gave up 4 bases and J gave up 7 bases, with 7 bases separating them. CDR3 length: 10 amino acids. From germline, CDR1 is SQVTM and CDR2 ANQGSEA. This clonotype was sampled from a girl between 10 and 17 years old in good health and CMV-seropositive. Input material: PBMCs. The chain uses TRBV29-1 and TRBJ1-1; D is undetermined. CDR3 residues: CSVGPDEAFF. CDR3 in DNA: TGCAGCGTTGGGCCAGATGAAGCTTTCTTT.